This TCR beta chain was sequenced for a study of shared clonotypes between healthy human individuals. Study conclusions and caveats: The expectation was that sequencing depth would affect clonotype sharing among donors. The naive CD4 repertoires of four donors were compared, and approximately 5.3% of clonotypes were shared. Apart from blood, nothing was sampled; tissue repertoires likely differ.

Adult donors, all healthy and HIV-negative, had no recent acute infections or vaccinations. Details on this clone: What it binds is not known.

TCRdb's copy holds only in-frame clones and misses some; the assay was immunoSEQ multiplex PCR. The sample has about 1 million clones; about 84% are singletons. The sample comprised memory CD4+ T cells from PBMCs. Sample subset: CD45RA-negative fraction. The TCR originated in a man aged 18-30 years in good health. Some clones in this sample may be carry-over from other donors' samples.

CDR3 in amino acids: CASSRGGQGEGGYTF. The DNA of the CDR3 is TGCGCCAGCAGCCGAGGCGGACAGGGGGAGGGTGGCTACACCTTC. The chain couples TRBV5-1 to TRBJ1-2, with 10 bases matching TRBD1. The CDR3 is 15 residues long. Per the germline V gene, CDR1 is SGHRS and CDR2 is YFSETQ. V was pared by 4 bases and J by 7 bases, with 10 bases of the junction left unmatched.